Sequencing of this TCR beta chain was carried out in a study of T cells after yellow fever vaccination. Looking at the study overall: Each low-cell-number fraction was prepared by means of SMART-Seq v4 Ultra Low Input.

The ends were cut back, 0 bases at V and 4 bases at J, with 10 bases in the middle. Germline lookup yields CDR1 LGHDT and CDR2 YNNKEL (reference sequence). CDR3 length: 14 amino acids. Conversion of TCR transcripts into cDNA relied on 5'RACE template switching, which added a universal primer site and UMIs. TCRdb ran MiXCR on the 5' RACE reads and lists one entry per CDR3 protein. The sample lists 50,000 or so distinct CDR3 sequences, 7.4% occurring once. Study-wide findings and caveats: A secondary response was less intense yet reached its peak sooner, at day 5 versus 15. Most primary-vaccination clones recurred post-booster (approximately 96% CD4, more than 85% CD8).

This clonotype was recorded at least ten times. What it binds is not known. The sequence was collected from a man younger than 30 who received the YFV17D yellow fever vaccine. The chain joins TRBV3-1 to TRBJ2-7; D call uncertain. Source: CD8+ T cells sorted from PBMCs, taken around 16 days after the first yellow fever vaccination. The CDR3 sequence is CASSQELGIYEQYF. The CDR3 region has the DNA TGTGCCAGCAGCCAAGAGTTAGGGATTTACGAGCAGTACTTC.